A single sample gave rise to the 26 T cell receptor beta chains below, sequenced in a study of cytomegalovirus exposure and HLA in healthy donors (dated by TCRdb to about 2017). Library prep was done by the immunoSEQ multiplex PCR assay. Held by TCRdb, this immuneACCESS table contains in-frame sequences only and omits some clones. Under half of the omission traces to an unresolved V gene where checked; the cause of the rest is unknown. This sample holds approximately 300,000 clones; around 90% were observed only once. Of the sample, approximately 1.1% falls within the top ten clones. The material sequenced was PBMCs. The receptors were gathered from a woman aged 25 to 39 in good health and CMV-seropositive.

The rearrangement joins TRBV5-1 to TRBJ2-7; D may correspond to TRBD1 or TRBD2 (5 bases each). Germline CDR1 SGHRS, CDR2 YFSETQ. Trimming took 0 bases from V and 3 from J, leaving 10 bases between them. The CDR3 is 14 residues long. CDR3 protein: CASSLAGTHYEQYF. CDR3 sequence (DNA): TGCGCCAGCAGCTTGGCGGGGACCCACTACGAGCAGTACTTC.

This chain connects TRBV7-9 to TRBJ2-2; D may match TRBD1 or TRBD2 (5 bases each). The V and J ends lost 5 bases and 6 bases respectively, with 10 bases between them. Per the germline V gene, CDR1 is SEHNR and CDR2 is FQNEAQ (reference sequence). The CDR3 covers 13 residues. The CDR3 spells CASSAKGPGELFF. CDR3 bases: TGTGCCAGCAGCGCAAAGGGACCCGGGGAGCTGTTTTTT.

The chain uses TRBV5-1 and TRBJ2-3, with D maybe TRBD2 (6 bases). CDR1 and CDR2 (germline): SGHRS, YFSETQ. Deletions cut 4 bases from V and 4 bases from J, with 10 bases between. The CDR3 totals 13 residues. As DNA, the CDR3 is TGCGCCAGCAGCCCCGGGAGATCAGATACGCAGTATTTT. Translated, it gives CASSPGRSDTQYF.

This clone was seen just once. This rearrangement joins TRBV13 to TRBJ2-4; a possible D gene is TRBD1 (7 bases). The CDR3 spans 16 residues. Between the trimmed V and J ends, which lost 5 bases and 0 bases, there was a span of 14 bases. The germline CDR1 and CDR2 sequences are PRHDT and FYEKMQ (reference sequence). In DNA form, the CDR3 reads TGTGCCAGCAGCCTCCAGGGGGGACTAGCCAAAAACATTCAGTACTTC. Translating gives CASSLQGGLAKNIQYF.

This clone was seen just once. The V gene is TRBV9, the J gene TRBJ2-5, with D perhaps matching TRBD1 or TRBD2 (6 bases each). Germline V lookup: CDR1 SGDLS, CDR2 YYNGEE. V lost 0 bases and J 5 bases, leaving 8 bases between the germline ends. The CDR3 is made up of 13 amino acids. This chain's CDR3 is CASSVGGAETQYF. DNA for the CDR3: TGTGCCAGCAGCGTAGGGGGGGCGGAGACCCAGTACTTC.

This sequence joins TRBV28 and TRBJ2-1; D unclear. The CDR3 spans 15 residues. Germline CDR1 is MDHEN and CDR2 is SYDVKM. Trimming left V 8 bases short and J 4 bases short, with 18 bases between. CDR3 amino acids: CASPPTHVKYNEQFF. CDR3 in DNA: TGTGCCAGCCCCCCTACACACGTTAAATACAATGAGCAGTTCTTC.

This sequence joins TRBV2 and TRBJ2-1; 8 positions agree with TRBD2. Germline V CDR1 and CDR2: SNHLY, FYNNEI. There are 19 residues in the CDR3. The trim removed 7 bases at V and 6 bases at J, leaving 23 bases unmatched. In DNA form, the CDR3 reads TGTGCCAGCAAAGAAAAAAAAGCCACTACCAGCGGGAGATCCAATGAGCAGTTCTTC. The encoded protein is CASKEKKATTSGRSNEQFF.

This clone appeared once. The V call is TRBV25-1, the J call TRBJ2-7; the match to TRBD1 covers 7 bases. V was clipped by 3 bases and J by 3 bases; unmatched bases: 8. Per germline, CDR1 MGHDK and CDR2 SYGVNS. The CDR3 is 15 amino acids. CDR3 sequence reads: CASSEPGTVDYEQYF. DNA for the CDR3: TGTGCCAGCAGTGAGCCCGGGACAGTTGACTACGAGCAGTACTTC.

Only a few counts were recorded for this clone. The chain has TRBV7-9 and TRBJ2-2; no definite D call. Germline loops: CDR1 SEHNR, CDR2 FQNEAQ (reference sequence). V was pared by 0 bases and J by 1 base, with 3 bases between. The CDR3 is 14 residues long. The CDR3 region is CASSLAWNTGELFF. For the CDR3, the DNA is TGTGCCAGCAGCTTAGCGTGGAACACCGGGGAGCTGTTTTTT.

The V call is TRBV7-6, the J call TRBJ2-1, with unresolved D. In germline, CDR1 is SGHVS, CDR2 FNYEAQ. V was clipped by 6 bases and J by 0 bases, with 12 bases between them. This CDR3 has 15 residues. CDR3 region: CASSQTLSSYNEQFF. The DNA for the CDR3 is TGTGCCAGCAGTCAAACCCTAAGCTCCTACAATGAGCAGTTCTTC.

The V call is TRBV18, the J call TRBJ1-2; TRBD1 agrees at 12 bases. This CDR3 is built from 14 residues. The germline V gene has CDR1 KGHSH and CDR2 LQKENI. V lost 6 bases, J lost 6 bases, and 5 bases stayed unmatched. CDR3 bases: TGTGCCAGCTCGGGACAGGGGGCGTCGGATGGCTACACCTTC. Its protein is CASSGQGASDGYTF.

V is TRBV7-3 and J is TRBJ2-5; 11 positions match TRBD2. In germline, CDR1 is SGHTA, CDR2 FQGTGA. With V trimmed by 6 bases and J by 2 bases, 5 bases remained unmatched. This CDR3 is 15 amino acids long. CDR3 nucleotides: TGTGCCAGCAGTTCCGGGACTAGCGGACAAGAGACCCAGTACTTC. Translated: CASSSGTSGQETQYF.

V is TRBV6-5 and J is TRBJ1-5; D perhaps matches TRBD1 (5 bases). V was pared by 4 bases and J by 1 base, with 8 bases between. This CDR3 has 14 residues. Germline V gene data show CDR1 as MNHEY and CDR2 as SVGAGI. The CDR3 coding sequence is TGTGCCAGCAGTTGGGACTCGAGCAATCAGCCCCAGCATTTT. It translates to CASSWDSSNQPQHF.

This clone has a handful of counts. The gene calls are TRBV6-6 and TRBJ1-5, with D hard to call. With 0 bases removed from V and 9 bases from J, the gap between germline ends came to 18 bases. Germline CDR1 reads MNHNY; CDR2 reads SVGAGI (reference sequence). The CDR3 length is 16 residues. CDR3 coding DNA: TGTGCCAGCAGTTACTCGCTAGGGCGGTTTTCGGGGCCCCAGCATTTT. Translated, it gives CASSYSLGRFSGPQHF.

The genes are TRBV4-2 and TRBJ1-4; D possibly corresponds to TRBD1 (5 bases). The CDR3 consists of 14 residues. The V gene's germline CDR1 is LGHNA and CDR2 YNFKEQ. V was shortened by 4 bases and J by 5 bases, with 11 bases between the two germline ends. The CDR3 sequence: CASSLDSRNEKLFF. CDR3 coding DNA: TGTGCCAGCAGCCTTGACAGCCGAAATGAAAAACTGTTTTTT.

In regard to this clone: Mismatch with germline at one junction end may stem from a read error. The J gene is TRBJ2-7, the V gene TRBV2; D unclear. Germline V gene data show CDR1 as SNHLY and CDR2 as FYNNEI. This CDR3 is 13 amino acids long. CDR3 DNA: TGTGCCAGCAGGGAAGTGTTGGCCTACGAGCAGTACTTC. As protein: CASREVLAYEQYF.

This chain uses TRBV6-5 with TRBJ2-5; D perhaps matches TRBD2 (6 bases). The length of the CDR3 is 12 residues. Germline CDR1 reads MNHEY; CDR2 reads SVGAGI. Trimming took off 7 bases at V and 4 bases at J, with 10 bases between the two ends. In DNA, the CDR3 is TGTGCCAGCACCCACGGGGGAGAGACCCAGTACTTC. Residues: CASTHGGETQYF.

The chain has TRBV5-1 and TRBJ2-2; D is perhaps TRBD1 (6 bases). Germline-derived CDR1 and CDR2 are SGHRS and YFSETQ. The V gene lost 4 bases and the J gene lost 4 bases, with 11 bases spanning the gap. The CDR3 is 14 amino acids. The CDR3 region is CASSGGWGTGELFF. CDR3 in DNA: TGCGCCAGCAGCGGGGGCTGGGGCACCGGGGAGCTGTTTTTT.

The chain recombines TRBV15 with TRBJ2-1; 14 bases match TRBD2. With V trimmed by 6 bases and J by 6 bases, 10 bases remained unmatched. The CDR3 covers 17 residues. CDR1 and CDR2 (germline): LNHNV, YYDKDF (reference sequence). The CDR3 DNA sequence: TGTGCCACCAGGGAAGGACTAGCGGGAGGATCGGGCAATGAGCAGTTCTTC. This translates into CATREGLAGGSGNEQFF.

The V gene is TRBV4-2, the J gene TRBJ2-5, with D possibly matching TRBD1 (6 bases). The CDR3 is 13 amino acids. From germline, CDR1 is LGHNA and CDR2 YNFKEQ. V lost 0 bases and J lost 5, with 7 bases in between. The CDR3 sequence is CASSQERGETQYF. The CDR3 region has the DNA TGTGCCAGCAGCCAAGAGAGGGGGGAGACCCAGTACTTC.

The rearrangement uses TRBV27 and TRBJ1-4; unclear D gene. Trimming removed 6 bases from V and 5 bases from J, with 16 bases in between. The CDR3 runs 15 residues. In germline, CDR1 is MNHEY, CDR2 SMNVEV (reference sequence). CDR3 residues: CASRVSSGLNEKLFF. The CDR3 DNA follows: TGTGCCAGCAGAGTTAGTTCCGGTTTAAATGAAAAACTGTTTTTT.

The chain uses TRBV7-9 and TRBJ2-6; no definite D call. Looked up from germline, CDR1 is SEHNR and CDR2 is FQNEAQ (reference sequence). Trimming removed 6 bases at V and 0 bases at J, with 9 bases between. CDR3 length: 15 amino acids. In DNA form, the CDR3 reads TGTGCCAGCAGTGCTGTGGGCTCTGGGGCCAACGTCCTGACTTTC. Its translation: CASSAVGSGANVLTF.

This sequence joins TRBV5-6 and TRBJ1-4; D is ambiguous. In germline, CDR1 is SGHDT, CDR2 YYEEEE. The ends were cut back, 0 bases at V and 3 bases at J, with 3 bases in the middle. The CDR3 has 13 residues. CDR3 nucleotides: TGTGCCAGCAGCTTGGCTGCTAATGAAAAACTGTTTTTT. Its protein product is CASSLAANEKLFF.

The rearrangement uses TRBV30 and TRBJ2-5; TRBD1 matches 9 bases. The germline gives CDR1 GTSNPN, CDR2 SVGIG (reference sequence). V trimming: 0 bases; J trimming: 5 bases; junction bases outside the gene matches: 7. This CDR3 is 15 amino acids long. The CDR3 DNA sequence: TGTGCCTGGAGTGTACAGGGGGCAGTACTGGAGACCCAGTACTTC. Amino acids: CAWSVQGAVLETQYF.

The V and J genes are TRBV11-2 and TRBJ2-1; D possibly uses TRBD1 or TRBD2 (5 bases each). V lost 6 bases, J lost 5 bases, and 20 bases lay in between. Germline V gives CDR1 SGHAT, CDR2 FQNNGV. CDR3 size: 16 residues. DNA of the CDR3: TGTGCCAGCAGTTCTATCCCGGGACCGACCAACAATGAGCAGTTCTTC. Amino acids: CASSSIPGPTNNEQFF.

V and J are TRBV5-6 and TRBJ2-3; D is uncertain. The CDR3 has 12 residues. The V end lost 6 bases, the J end lost 3 bases, and 8 bases lay between the germline ends. CDR1 is SGHDT, CDR2 YYEEEE, per germline. For the CDR3, the DNA is TGTGCCAGCACCTTAGGGACAGATACGCAGTATTTT. Amino acid sequence: CASTLGTDTQYF.